This entry lists 17 T cell receptor beta chains sequenced from one sample in a study of cytomegalovirus exposure and HLA in healthy donors. The PCR ran on 60 Vbeta and 13 Jbeta primers. Profiled with immunoSEQ multiplex PCR; TCRdb holds only in-frame clones, not every one. The data contain about 100,000 clones, 60% to 80% of them singletons. The sequencing input was PBMCs. The receptors shown here come from a woman aged 18-29 years in good health and CMV-seropositive.

This chain connects TRBV5-4 to TRBJ2-5, with D unclear. The DNA end is a closer match to TRBJ2-7, so the J assignment may be wrong. This CDR3 is 11 amino acids long. CDR1 is SGHNT, CDR2 YYREEE, per germline (reference sequence). CDR3 sequence reads: CASSLGYEQYF. The CDR3 bases are TGTGCCAGCAGCTTGGGTTACGAGCAGTACTTC.

The V gene is TRBV5-1, the J gene TRBJ2-3, with 8 nucleotides matching TRBD2. The germline V gene encodes CDR1 SGHRS and CDR2 YFSETQ. The CDR3 runs to 15 residues. J was trimmed by 2 bases and V by 1 base; bases with no gene match: 3. The CDR3 spells CASSLPTSATDTQYF. The CDR3 nucleotides are TGCGCCAGCAGCTTGCCGACTAGCGCCACAGATACGCAGTATTTT.

Note on this clone: One junction end does not reproduce the germline sequence, and a read error may be involved. This chain uses TRBV6-6 with TRBJ2-5; D not certain. This CDR3 has 12 residues. From germline, CDR1 is MNHNY and CDR2 SVGAGI (reference sequence). DNA for the CDR3: TGTGCCAGCAGTTACTCGCTGTCCCCCTCGGACTTC. This gives the protein CASSYSLSPSDF.

This clone was counted once. This chain uses TRBV6-4 with TRBJ2-1, with TRBD1 matching 7 bases. J lost 8 bases, V lost 4 bases, and 5 bases had no gene match. Germline assignment: CDR1 MRHNA and CDR2 SNTAGT. The CDR3 is 13 amino acids. The CDR3 nucleotides are TGTGCCAGCAGTGCCAGGGGGATGGATGAGCAGTTCTTC. Its translation is CASSARGMDEQFF.

This clone has just one count. The chain is built from TRBV6-5 and TRBJ2-7; a possible D gene is TRBD2 (5 bases). From germline, CDR1 is MNHEY and CDR2 SVGAGI. Trimming cost V 4 bases and J 3 bases, with 19 bases left between them. The CDR3 extends over 16 amino acids. In nucleotides, the CDR3 is TGTGCCAGCAGTTCCCGGAACGGGGTGGATGGCTACGAGCAGTACTTC. It is translated as CASSSRNGVDGYEQYF.

The V gene is TRBV9, the J gene TRBJ1-3, with no clear D. Looked up from germline, CDR1 is SGDLS and CDR2 is YYNGEE. The CDR3 is made up of 14 amino acids. Trimming took off 2 bases at V and 0 bases at J, with 6 bases between the two ends. DNA for the CDR3: TGTGCCAGCAGCGTCGAGGCCTCTGGAAACACCATATATTTT. This codes for CASSVEASGNTIYF.

This chain connects TRBV11-2 to TRBJ2-1, with D possibly being TRBD2 (5 bases). Trimming removed 1 base at V and 4 bases at J, with 5 bases between. Per the germline V gene, CDR1 is SGHAT and CDR2 is FQNNGV. The CDR3 length is 13 residues. CDR3 loop: CASSLAGYNEQFF. DNA for the CDR3: TGTGCCAGCAGCTTAGCGGGGTACAATGAGCAGTTCTTC.

This chain uses TRBV19 with TRBJ1-1; 8 bases are shared with TRBD1. Germline V gives CDR1 LNHDA, CDR2 SQIVND (reference sequence). The junction had 7 bases not matched to a gene; V was cut back by 5 bases and J by 2 bases. The CDR3 loop spans 15 amino acids. CDR3 in DNA: TGTGCCAGTAGTCGACCGGACAGGGTTAACACTGAAGCTTTCTTT. Translation: CASSRPDRVNTEAFF.

J is TRBJ1-2 and V is TRBV7-9, with no clear D. Per germline, CDR1 SEHNR and CDR2 FQNEAQ (reference sequence). The CDR3 length is 15 residues. The V gene lost 1 base and the J gene lost 8 bases, with 17 bases spanning the gap. CDR3 region: CASSLEAERAGGYTF. The CDR3 DNA sequence: TGTGCCAGCAGCTTAGAGGCCGAACGAGCGGGGGGCTACACCTTC.

The chain recombines TRBV5-1 with TRBJ2-7, with 7 bases that match TRBD2. The length of the CDR3 is 14 residues. The trim removed 0 bases at V and 5 bases at J, leaving 5 bases unmatched. Germline assignment: CDR1 SGHRS and CDR2 YFSETQ. The CDR3 sequence: CASSLVGGSHEQYF. DNA of the CDR3: TGCGCCAGCAGCTTGGTGGGCGGGAGCCACGAGCAGTACTTC.

V usage is TRBV18 and J usage is TRBJ1-1; 12 positions match TRBD1. Germline V gene data show CDR1 as KGHSH and CDR2 as LQKENI. This CDR3 contains 16 residues. Unmatched junction bases numbered 11, after V lost 3 bases and J lost 9 bases. CDR3 sequence (DNA): TGTGCCAGCTCACCGGCCTCCGGGACAGGGGGCAAACAAGCTTTCTTT. Translated, it gives CASSPASGTGGKQAFF.

The DNA for the CDR3 is TGCGCCAGCAGCCAAGGCGGTCGGAGGGATATTGAAAAACTGTTTTTT. Translated, it gives CASSQGGRRDIEKLFF. The J gene is TRBJ1-4, the V gene TRBV4-1; D unclear. Germline V gives CDR1 MGHRA, CDR2 YSYEKL. The length of the CDR3 is 16 residues. Trimming took off 1 base at V and 7 bases at J, with 16 bases between the two ends.

This clone was counted a few times. This rearrangement joins TRBV27 to TRBJ2-1, with 12 bases fitting TRBD2. Germline V gene data show CDR1 as MNHEY and CDR2 as SMNVEV (reference sequence). V dropped 5 bases and J dropped 5; count of bases not matched to a gene: 1. CDR3 size: 14 residues. The CDR3 nucleotides read TGTGCCAGCAGTCGACTAGCGGGAGACAATGAGCAGTTCTTC. It is translated as CASSRLAGDNEQFF.

The chain links TRBV10-3 to TRBJ1-2; D remains unclear. Trimming took 0 bases from V and 1 from J, leaving 9 bases between them. The CDR3 has 15 amino acids. Germline CDR1 reads ENHRY; CDR2 reads SYGVKD. The CDR3 DNA follows: TGTGCCATCAGTGAGTCGCAGAACATTAACTATGGCTACACCTTC. Its translation is CAISESQNINYGYTF.

This clone was found a few times. This sample includes further DNA sequences coding for the same CDR3. The chain is built from TRBV7-8 and TRBJ1-2, with 7 bases that match TRBD1. CDR1 SGHVS and CDR2 FQNEAQ come from the germline V gene. CDR3 length: 15 amino acids. V was clipped by 5 bases and J by 1 base; unmatched bases: 7. The CDR3 nucleotides are TGTGCCAGCAGCCCTCGGACAGGAGTTAACTATGGCTACACCTTC. This encodes CASSPRTGVNYGYTF.

The J gene is TRBJ2-2, the V gene TRBV15; 9 bases are shared with TRBD2. Germline CDR1 LNHNV, CDR2 YYDKDF (reference sequence). CDR3 length equals 17 residues. V was clipped by 0 bases and J by 2 bases; unmatched bases: 4. The CDR3 sequence is CATSRESSGSNTGELFF. DNA for the CDR3: TGTGCCACCAGCAGAGAGAGTAGCGGGAGTAACACCGGGGAGCTGTTTTTT.

The rearrangement uses TRBV28 and TRBJ2-6; D is unclear. Trimming stripped 7 bases from V and 0 bases from J, with 7 bases between. Germline-derived CDR1 and CDR2 are MDHEN and SYDVKM. The CDR3 contains 14 residues. The DNA for the CDR3 is TGTGCCAGCATTCTTAACTCTGGGGCCAACGTCCTGACTTTC. The encoded protein is CASILNSGANVLTF.